This entry features one T cell receptor (beta chain) sequence. The data stem from a study of blood T cell repertoires in COVID-19. Study in general: T cells, B-cell-depleted T cells, or PBMCs supplied cDNA or gDNA.

Measured with immunoSEQ multiplex PCR; TCRdb has only the in-frame clones, and not every one. Among approximately 180,000 clones listed, approximately 82% were seen once. The TCR sequence derives from a woman aged 55-69 years with acute COVID-19. Sequenced input: PBMCs or T cells enriched from blood (not recorded which).

The CDR3 sequence is CASSTKRDTTTPYNEQFF. CDR3 coding DNA: TGTGCCAGCAGCACAAAAAGGGACACTACCACGCCCTACAATGAGCAGTTCTTC. The chain couples TRBV21-1 to TRBJ2-1; the table assigns TRBD1, which was not confirmed against the DNA. TRBV21-1 is a pseudogene locus. The CDR3 sequence is 18 residues long.